This T cell receptor beta chain was retrieved from a study of control samples from healthy donors and cancer patients. The assay was immunoSEQ multiplex PCR, and TCRdb's table has in-frame clones only and misses some. The table lists over 30,000 clones, more than 85% of them singletons. This CDR3 region has 13 residues. Germline-derived CDR1 and CDR2 are SGHAT and FQNNGV. With 2 bases clipped from V and 8 bases from J, the junction kept 5 bases outside the gene matches. The rearrangement joins TRBV11-2 to TRBJ1-2; 7 positions agree with TRBD1. The source material was PBMCs. This clonotype was obtained from a woman aged 40 to 55 with lung cancer. The CDR3 DNA is TGTGCCAGCAGCTTAAGGGGGCCGGGAGGCTACACCTTC. Protein: CASSLRGPGGYTF.